These 2 T cell receptor beta chains originate from one sample sequenced in a study of regulatory T cells in long-lasting Graves disease. Time point specified: persistent/refractory GD, antithyroid drugs over 5 years with positive TRAb. Isolated PBMC RNA provided the starting material for the TCR library. Sequencing libraries for TCR beta were prepared with iRepertoire HTBI primers and Arm-PCR of CDR3 regions. TCRdb re-called the multiplex PCR reads through MiXCR, storing one row per CDR3 protein. Of fewer than 550,000 distinct CDR3 sequences listed, 20% to 25% were seen once; the top ten hold around 7%. The input for sequencing was peripheral blood mononuclear cells (PBMCs), taken when the disease was refractory, from a patient treated with antithyroid drugs. The receptor set was obtained from a female donor with Graves disease.

The CDR3 DNA sequence: TGTGCCAGCAGCTTAAATACGGGCGTTCAAACTTATGGCTACACCTTC. This gives the protein CASSLNTGVQTYGYTF. The genes are TRBV7-9 and TRBJ1-2; no clear D. CDR3 length: 16 amino acids. Trimming removed 2 bases from V and 5 bases from J, with 18 bases in between. The germline CDR1 and CDR2 sequences are SEHNR and FQNEAQ (reference sequence).

Details on this clonotype: Just one base apart from a much larger clone, this may be a read error. Because it lacks the conserved phenylalanine or tryptophan at the end, this CDR3 is likely a read error. V and J are TRBV20-1 and TRBJ1-1; 7 bases map to TRBD1. The germline V gene has CDR1 DFQATT and CDR2 SNEGSKA (reference sequence). With 0 bases clipped from V and 4 bases from J, the junction kept 8 bases outside the gene matches. The CDR3 spans 15 residues. CDR3 sequence: CSARDPGTVGTEAFL. Written as DNA, the CDR3 is TGCAGTGCTAGAGATCCCGGGACAGTCGGCACTGAAGCTTTCCTT.